What follows are 32 T cell receptor beta chains derived from one specimen sequenced in a study of CD8 T cell repertoires and HIV-1 epitope variants. Their recognized antigens are unknown. TCRdb's copy holds only in-frame clones and misses some; the assay was immunoSEQ multiplex PCR. The top ten hold under 55% of the sample, which has under 6,000 clones, 55% to 70% seen once. Sequenced input: cultured CD8+ T cells derived from PBMCs. The receptor set was obtained from a male donor with HIV.

V usage is TRBV28 and J usage is TRBJ2-1; 7 bases fit TRBD2. Germline CDR1 is MDHEN and CDR2 is SYDVKM. Germline trimming cut 2 bases from V and 7 bases from J; bases unmatched to any gene: 5. The CDR3 sequence is 14 residues long. CDR3: CASSLVGGNNEQFF. The CDR3 DNA sequence: TGTGCCAGCAGTTTAGTGGGAGGGAATAATGAGCAGTTCTTC.

This clone is labeled as hyperexpanded. This chain uses TRBV27 with TRBJ2-1; 7 nucleotides match TRBD1. Losses at the gene ends were 0 bases for V and 1 base for J; bases not matched to a gene: 3. This CDR3 is built from 16 residues. The V gene's germline CDR1 is MNHEY and CDR2 SMNVEV (reference sequence). The CDR3 here is CASSLSQGISYNEQFF. DNA of the CDR3: TGTGCCAGCAGTTTATCACAGGGGATATCCTACAATGAGCAGTTCTTC.

This rearrangement joins TRBV5-6 to TRBJ2-1; D is uncertain. CDR1 is SGHDT and CDR2 is YYEEEE in the germline V gene. This CDR3 contains 13 residues. Trimming removed 2 bases at V and 4 bases at J, with 7 bases between. The CDR3 DNA reads TGTGCCAGCAGCTTTACAACTTACAATGAGCAGTTCTTC. This codes for CASSFTTYNEQFF. The full variable domain, in which reference TRBV5-6 and TRBJ2-1 provide the parts outside the CDR3, is DAGVTQSPTHLIKTRGQQVTLRCSPKSGHDTVSWYQQALGQGPQFIFQYYEEEERQRGNFPDRFSGHQFPNYSSELNVNALLLGDSALYLCASSFTTYNEQFFGPGTRLTVL.

This clone has a handful of counts. The rearrangement joins TRBV7-3 to TRBJ2-7; D gene unclear. Trimming removed 5 bases from V and 0 bases from J, with 8 bases in between. The CDR3 covers 13 residues. Per germline, CDR1 SGHTA and CDR2 FQGTGA. DNA for the CDR3: TGTGCCAGCAGCGAAGGGCCCTCCTACGAGCAGTACTTC. This sequence encodes CASSEGPSYEQYF.

This clone was observed a few times. CDR3 sequence: CASSQDTDTQYF. CDR3 bases: TGCGCCAGCAGCCAAGACACAGATACGCAGTATTTT. The chain joins TRBV4-3 to TRBJ2-3; D gene ambiguous. V was trimmed by 0 bases and J by 2 bases, leaving 0 bases between them. The CDR3 covers 12 residues. The germline CDR1 and CDR2 sequences are LGHNA and YSLEER.

This clone was seen just once. CDR3 DNA: TGTGCCAGCAGCTTTCCCGGGAAAGGTGAGCAGTACTTC. As protein: CASSFPGKGEQYF. The chain couples TRBV11-2 to TRBJ2-7, with D possibly TRBD2 on 5 matching bases. Trimming cost V 3 bases and J 7 bases, with 13 bases left between them. The CDR3 runs 13 residues. The germline gives CDR1 SGHAT, CDR2 FQNNGV.

The chain combines TRBV15 with TRBJ1-2; 10 nucleotides match TRBD1. V lost 2 bases and J lost 3; bases outside the gene matches: 3. The V gene's germline CDR1 is LNHNV and CDR2 YYDKDF (reference sequence). This CDR3 comprises 15 residues. Here the CDR3 reads CATSRRGTGDYGYTF. The CDR3 DNA reads as TGTGCCACCAGCAGAAGGGGGACAGGGGACTATGGCTACACCTTC.

The V call is TRBV27, the J call TRBJ2-1; D gene unclear. The CDR3 extends over 14 amino acids. The V end lost 0 bases, the J end lost 4 bases, and 7 bases lay between the germline ends. CDR1 and CDR2 (germline): MNHEY, SMNVEV (reference sequence). This CDR3 reads CASSLSEGYNEQFF. CDR3 coding DNA: TGTGCCAGCAGTTTATCGGAAGGGTACAATGAGCAGTTCTTC.

The rearrangement uses TRBV30 and TRBJ1-5, with unresolved D. Germline CDR1 is GTSNPN and CDR2 is SVGIG (reference sequence). The CDR3 extends over 15 amino acids. Trimming pared 0 bases from V and 8 bases from J, leaving 17 bases between. DNA for the CDR3: TGTGCCTGGAGTGTAGGACCTTCTTCGTGGGAGCCCCAGCATTTT. Amino acid sequence: CAWSVGPSSWEPQHF.

About this clone itself: Its ends do not fully match the called genes, so a read error is possible. The chain couples TRBV6-6 to TRBJ2-7; no clear D. CDR3 size: 14 residues. Germline assignment: CDR1 MNHNY and CDR2 SVGAGI (reference sequence). The CDR3 bases are TGTGTCAGCAGTTCCTGGACGGAATCCTACGAGCAGTACTTC. It is translated as CVSSSWTESYEQYF.

The chain links TRBV6-6 to TRBJ1-1; D uncertain. Trimming left V 6 bases short and J 5 bases short, with 16 bases between. This CDR3 has 14 amino acids. CDR1 MNHNY and CDR2 SVGAGI come from the germline V gene (reference sequence). The CDR3 reads CASSPAGIGTEAFF. The DNA of the CDR3 is TGTGCCAGCAGCCCCGCGGGGATTGGGACTGAAGCTTTCTTT.

J is TRBJ1-1 and V is TRBV5-1; D is ambiguous. The CDR3 runs 16 residues. Germline V gene data show CDR1 as SGHRS and CDR2 as YFSETQ. V dropped 0 bases and J dropped 1 base, with 13 bases sitting between them. The CDR3 nucleotides read TGCGCCAGCAGCTTGGCCTTCTCTGGGTCGAACACTGAAGCTTTCTTT. Its translation is CASSLAFSGSNTEAFF. The full variable domain, rest sourced from reference TRBV5-1 and TRBJ1-1, is KAGVTQTPRYLIKTRGQQVTLSCSPISGHRSVSWYQQTPGQGLQFLFEYFSETQRNKGNFPGRFSGRQFSNSRSEMNVSTLELGDSALYLCASSLAFSGSNTEAFFGQGTRLTVV.

This chain joins TRBV9 and TRBJ1-1; D gene ambiguous. The CDR3 extends over 15 amino acids. Per the germline V gene, CDR1 is SGDLS and CDR2 is YYNGEE. V lost 0 bases, J lost 0 bases, and 9 bases lay in between. In DNA form, the CDR3 reads TGTGCCAGCAGCGTAGCTGGGCTCATGAACACTGAAGCTTTCTTT. Its protein product is CASSVAGLMNTEAFF. Variable domain in full (rest from reference TRBV9 and TRBJ1-1): DSGVTQTPKHLITATGQRVTLRCSPRSGDLSVYWYQQSLDQGLQFLIQYYNGEERAKGNILERFSAQQFPDLHSELNLSSLELGDSALYFCASSVAGLMNTEAFFGQGTRLTVV.

The V gene is TRBV7-2, the J gene TRBJ1-1; D remains unclear. V was clipped by 5 bases and J by 0 bases, with 4 bases between them. Germline assignment: CDR1 SGHTA and CDR2 FQGNSA. The CDR3 runs 12 residues. The CDR3 region has the DNA TGTGCCAGCAGCCAAGTGAACACTGAAGCTTTCTTT. It specifies CASSQVNTEAFF. Variable domain in full (rest from reference TRBV7-2 and TRBJ1-1): GAGVSQSPSNKVTEKGKDVELRCDPISGHTALYWYRQSLGQGLEFLIYFQGNSAPDKSGLPSDRFSAERTGGSVSTLTIQRTQQEDSAVYLCASSQVNTEAFFGQGTRLTVV.

The rearrangement joins TRBV28 to TRBJ2-2; D is unclear. The CDR3 is 11 residues long. Germline V gene sequence: CDR1 MDHEN, CDR2 SYDVKM. V was clipped by 1 base and J by 6 bases, with 0 bases between them. The CDR3 coding sequence is TGTGCCAGCAGTTTATCCGGGGAGCTGTTTTTT. This sequence encodes CASSLSGELFF.

This clone was counted a few times. The chain carries TRBV2 and TRBJ1-1; TRBD1 is a possible D gene (5 bases). From germline, CDR1 is SNHLY and CDR2 FYNNEI. The CDR3 extends over 13 amino acids. V lost 6 bases and J lost 5, with 13 bases in between. CDR3 sequence: CASRSFGGTEAFF. CDR3 in DNA: TGTGCCAGCAGGTCGTTCGGGGGTACTGAAGCTTTCTTT.

J is TRBJ2-1 and V is TRBV7-9; 7 bases match TRBD2. Germline V gene lookup returns CDR1 SEHNR and CDR2 FQNEAQ (reference sequence). This CDR3 region has 14 residues. Trimming cost V 3 bases and J 4 bases; bases outside gene matches: 3. The chain's CDR3 is CASSFAGEYNEQFF. In DNA, the CDR3 is TGTGCCAGCAGCTTCGCGGGGGAGTACAATGAGCAGTTCTTC.

This clone turned up a few times. The CDR3 loop is CASSYGGGEQYF. The CDR3 coding sequence is TGTGCCAGCAGTTACGGGGGAGGCGAGCAGTACTTC. The chain combines TRBV6-5 with TRBJ2-7; a possible D gene is TRBD2 (6 bases). The CDR3 totals 12 residues. Looked up from germline, CDR1 is MNHEY and CDR2 is SVGAGI. Deletions cut 2 bases from V and 6 bases from J, with 8 bases between.

The chain is built from TRBV27 and TRBJ1-1, with D hard to call. With 1 base removed from V and 1 base from J, the gap between germline ends came to 4 bases. Per the germline V gene, CDR1 is MNHEY and CDR2 is SMNVEV (reference sequence). This CDR3 has 13 residues. This CDR3 is CASSLYRNTEAFF. CDR3 nucleotides: TGTGCCAGCAGTTTATACAGGAACACTGAAGCTTTCTTT.

The chain couples TRBV7-6 to TRBJ2-2, with D hard to call. V was shortened by 3 bases and J by 7 bases, with 15 bases between the two germline ends. The CDR3 loop spans 15 amino acids. From germline, CDR1 is SGHVS and CDR2 FNYEAQ. The DNA of the CDR3 is TGTGCCAGCAGCTTCTACTCATTTGAGAACGGGGAGCTGTTTTTT. Translated, it gives CASSFYSFENGELFF.

J is TRBJ2-1 and V is TRBV30; D unclear. The V gene's germline CDR1 is GTSNPN and CDR2 SVGIG (reference sequence). The CDR3 is 13 amino acids. V shed 2 bases and J shed 4 bases, with 9 bases lying between them. CDR3: CAWSPSGYNEQFF. As DNA, the CDR3 is TGTGCCTGGAGTCCCTCAGGATACAATGAGCAGTTCTTC.

The chain joins TRBV5-4 to TRBJ2-7, with a possible D match to TRBD2 (5 bases). Germline CDR1 reads SGHNT; CDR2 reads YYREEE (reference sequence). The CDR3 length is 11 residues. V was clipped by 4 bases and J by 4 bases, with 6 bases between them. CDR3 sequence (DNA): TGTGCCAGCAGCACGGGGTACGAGCAGTACTTC. Encoded protein: CASSTGYEQYF.

The chain couples TRBV19 to TRBJ2-2, with D tentatively TRBD2 (5 bases). The CDR3 covers 13 residues. Germline V gene lookup returns CDR1 LNHDA and CDR2 SQIVND (reference sequence). Trimming removed 9 bases at V and 1 base at J, with 9 bases between. CDR3 sequence: CASQGRNTGELFF. In DNA, the CDR3 is TGTGCCAGCCAAGGGAGGAACACCGGGGAGCTGTTTTTT. The full variable domain, with the rest looked up from reference TRBV19 and TRBJ2-2, is DGGITQSPKYLFRKEGQNVTLSCEQNLNHDAMYWYRQDPGQGLRLIYYSQIVNDFQKGDIAEGYSVSREKKESFPLTVTSAQKNPTAFYLCASQGRNTGELFFGEGSRLTVL.

The chain uses TRBV10-1 and TRBJ2-7, with TRBD2 matching over 11 bases. The germline V gene encodes CDR1 WNHNN and CDR2 SYGVQD (reference sequence). This CDR3 is 15 amino acids long. J gave up 0 bases and V 3 bases, and 1 base lay outside the gene matches. The CDR3 spells CASSELAGVSYEQYF. The CDR3 nucleotides are TGCGCCAGCAGTGAACTAGCGGGAGTCTCCTACGAGCAGTACTTC.

This clone has only a few counts. The chain recombines TRBV10-3 with TRBJ2-2; D not certain. The germline V gene encodes CDR1 ENHRY and CDR2 SYGVKD. The CDR3 consists of 15 residues. Between the trimmed V and J ends, which lost 0 bases and 4 bases, there was a span of 9 bases. CDR3 nucleotides: TGTGCCATCAGTGAGTCGCTGGCGGTCACCGGGGAGCTGTTTTTT. Translated, it gives CAISESLAVTGELFF.

V and J are TRBV27 and TRBJ2-7, with TRBD1 identical over 8 bases. The V segment lost 5 bases and the J segment 4 bases; nucleotides outside the gene matches: 10. There are 15 residues in the CDR3. Germline CDR1 MNHEY, CDR2 SMNVEV (reference sequence). The CDR3 sequence is CASSLLADRVYEQYF. The CDR3 nucleotides read TGTGCCAGCAGTCTCCTCGCGGACAGGGTATACGAGCAGTACTTC.

This chain uses TRBV12-5 with TRBJ1-6, with D perhaps matching TRBD1 (5 bases). The germline V gene has CDR1 LGHNT and CDR2 FRNRAP. CDR3 length: 14 amino acids. With 3 bases removed from V and 8 bases from J, the gap between germline ends came to 11 bases. The CDR3 protein is CASGFRQTDSPLHF. The CDR3 nucleotides read TGTGCTAGTGGTTTTAGACAGACGGATTCACCCCTCCACTTT.

This chain joins TRBV15 and TRBJ2-1; 9 bases align to TRBD2. Losses at the gene ends were 3 bases for V and 1 base for J; bases not matched to a gene: 4. CDR1 and CDR2 (germline): LNHNV, YYDKDF (reference sequence). This CDR3 has 16 residues. CDR3 residues: CATSSDGLASYNEQFF. The CDR3, as DNA: TGTGCCACCAGCAGCGACGGACTAGCGTCCTACAATGAGCAGTTCTTC. Combining the CDR3 with reference TRBV15 and TRBJ2-1 gives the whole variable domain DAMVIQNPRYQVTQFGKPVTLSCSQTLNHNVMYWYQQKSSQAPKLLFHYYDKDFNNEADTPDNFQSRRPNTSFCFLDIRSPGLGDTAMYLCATSSDGLASYNEQFFGPGTRLTVL.

The gene calls are TRBV29-1 and TRBJ2-1; D tentatively fits TRBD1 or TRBD2 (5 bases each). V was shortened by 0 bases and J by 2 bases, with 14 bases between the two germline ends. Germline-derived CDR1 and CDR2 are SQVTM and ANQGSEA. The CDR3 covers 16 residues. As DNA, the CDR3 is TGCAGCGTTGAAGATCGGGGCCAGGGTGCCTACAATGAGCAGTTCTTC. As protein: CSVEDRGQGAYNEQFF.

The chain joins TRBV7-8 to TRBJ2-3; D ambiguous. Germline values: CDR1 SGHVS, CDR2 FQNEAQ. The CDR3 has 18 amino acids. The ends were cut back, 5 bases at V and 3 bases at J, with 24 bases in the middle. CDR3 bases: TGTGCCAGCAGCACTCCCCCTTTGGCAGTCCAGCGTACAGATACGCAGTATTTT. It translates to CASSTPPLAVQRTDTQYF.

This chain links TRBV13 with TRBJ1-1; D call uncertain. The germline V and J ends were trimmed by 5 bases and 0 bases, with 7 bases remaining between them. This CDR3 is 13 amino acids long. Germline values: CDR1 PRHDT, CDR2 FYEKMQ (reference sequence). The CDR3 loop reads CASSAFLNTEAFF. In DNA form, the CDR3 reads TGTGCCAGCAGCGCCTTCTTGAACACTGAAGCTTTCTTT.

The rearrangement uses TRBV2 and TRBJ2-5, with 8 bases lining up with TRBD1. Unmatched junction bases numbered 8, after V lost 6 bases and J lost 2 bases. The CDR3 totals 15 residues. Germline V CDR1 and CDR2: SNHLY, FYNNEI. The CDR3 sequence is CASSEIGQGQETQYF. The CDR3 DNA reads TGTGCCAGCAGCGAAATAGGACAGGGTCAAGAGACCCAGTACTTC.